Listed here are 28 T cell receptor beta chains from one sample, sequenced in a study of blood T cell repertoires in COVID-19. Method: immunoSEQ multiplex PCR; TCRdb's copy keeps in-frame clones and lacks some. Here the sample spans about 60,000 clones, 70% to 90% being singletons. The sample taken for sequencing was peripheral blood. These receptors were collected from a human donor with active COVID-19. The donor label of this sample is uncertain.

V is TRBV19 and J is TRBJ2-5; D is perhaps TRBD1 (5 bases). This CDR3 is 13 amino acids long. Trimming pared 6 bases from V and 9 bases from J, leaving 17 bases between. CDR1 is LNHDA, CDR2 SQIVND, per germline (reference sequence). The CDR3 spells CASRGQAAMAQYF. For the CDR3, the DNA is TGTGCCAGTAGGGGGCAGGCGGCTATGGCCCAGTACTTC.

This chain connects TRBV7-8 to TRBJ2-7, with TRBD1 matching 10 bases. There are 14 residues in the CDR3. With V trimmed by 5 bases and J by 5 bases, 6 bases remained unmatched. Germline loops: CDR1 SGHVS, CDR2 FQNEAQ. CDR3: CASSLGTGADEQYF. The DNA of the CDR3 is TGTGCCAGCAGCCTGGGGACAGGGGCGGACGAGCAGTACTTC.

The V gene is TRBV28, the J gene TRBJ2-7; 7 positions match TRBD2. The V gene end was trimmed by 5 bases and the J gene end by 8 bases; junction bases not matched to a gene: 12. The CDR3 is 14 residues long. Germline loops: CDR1 MDHEN, CDR2 SYDVKM. The CDR3 DNA is TGTGCCAGCAGTCCCCCGGGGGAGGGCCCCCAGCAGTACTTC. As protein: CASSPPGEGPQQYF.

Details on this clone: The same CDR3 arises from other DNA sequences in this sample as well. V and J are TRBV7-2 and TRBJ2-7, with 13 bases fitting TRBD2. This CDR3 is built from 15 residues. Germline values: CDR1 SGHTA, CDR2 FQGNSA. V shed 6 bases and J 4 bases; nucleotides not matched to a gene: 6. The CDR3 DNA sequence: TGTGCCAGCAGTTCACTAGCGGGGGGGCCGTACGAGCAGTACTTC. It encodes CASSSLAGGPYEQYF.

The chain is built from TRBV6-2 or TRBV6-3 and TRBJ1-5, with D possibly matching TRBD1 (5 bases). V gave up 5 bases and J gave up 6 bases, with 14 bases separating them. CDR3 length: 14 residues. Germline V CDR1 and CDR2: MNHEY, SVGEGT. This CDR3 reads CASSPGGPSQPQHF. Written as DNA, the CDR3 is TGTGCCAGCAGTCCCGGGGGTCCAAGTCAGCCCCAGCATTTT.

The chain joins TRBV7-9 to TRBJ2-7; D may be TRBD1 (6 bases). CDR3 length: 12 amino acids. V lost 5 bases and J 3 bases, leaving 8 bases between the germline ends. Germline CDR1 reads SEHNR; CDR2 reads FQNEAQ (reference sequence). The CDR3, as DNA: TGTGCCAGCAGCCGGGACAACTACGAGCAGTACTTC. Its translation: CASSRDNYEQYF. The complete variable domain, with remaining parts taken from reference TRBV7-9 and TRBJ2-7, reads DTGVSQNPRHKITKRGQNVTFRCDPISEHNRLYWYRQTLGQGPEFLTYFQNEAQLEKSRLLSDRFSAERPKGSFSTLEIQRTEQGDSAMYLCASSRDNYEQYFGPGTRLTVT.

The chain links TRBV18 to TRBJ1-2; perhaps TRBD1 as D (6 bases). V gave up 4 bases and J gave up 8 bases, with 17 bases separating them. The germline V gene encodes CDR1 KGHSH and CDR2 LQKENI. The CDR3 extends over 14 amino acids. CDR3 sequence (DNA): TGTGCCAGCTCACGCGAACAGGGAATGGGCGGCTACACCTTC. Its protein is CASSREQGMGGYTF.

This chain joins TRBV27 and TRBJ1-4; D may be TRBD1 (6 bases). CDR1 is MNHEY, CDR2 SMNVEV, per germline (reference sequence). With 5 bases removed from V and 5 bases from J, the gap between germline ends came to 18 bases. CDR3 length: 16 amino acids. The CDR3 sequence is CASSPSLGGGNEKLFF. The CDR3 nucleotides read TGTGCCAGCAGTCCCTCTTTGGGAGGGGGAAATGAAAAACTGTTTTTT.

The chain employs TRBV29-1 and TRBJ1-5, with D unclear. The CDR3 contains 13 residues. Germline CDR1 SQVTM, CDR2 ANQGSEA. V was pared by 5 bases and J by 3 bases, with 11 bases between. This CDR3 is CSVQEGINQPQHF. The CDR3 DNA follows: TGCAGCGTTCAGGAGGGAATCAATCAGCCCCAGCATTTT.

The rearrangement uses TRBV12-5 and TRBJ1-6, with 8 nucleotides matching TRBD1. V trimming: 6 bases; J trimming: 10 bases; junction bases outside the gene matches: 5. Germline V gene sequence: CDR1 LGHNT, CDR2 FRNRAP. CDR3 length: 13 residues. The CDR3 bases are TGTGCTAGTGGCTCACAGGGGGGCTCACCCCTCCACTTT. The encoded protein is CASGSQGGSPLHF.

The chain is built from TRBV7-9 and TRBJ2-2, with D possibly being TRBD2 (5 bases). Germline V gene data show CDR1 as SEHNR and CDR2 as FQNEAQ (reference sequence). CDR3 length equals 14 residues. V was pared by 5 bases and J by 4 bases, with 11 bases between. CDR3 nucleotides: TGTGCCAGCAGCGTGGACTCCTTCACCGGGGAGCTGTTTTTT. It translates to CASSVDSFTGELFF.

This chain connects TRBV7-6 to TRBJ1-1, with 8 positions matching TRBD1. Germline V gene lookup returns CDR1 SGHVS and CDR2 FNYEAQ. CDR3 length equals 16 residues. With 5 bases clipped from V and 1 base from J, the junction kept 9 bases outside the gene matches. This CDR3 is CASSAGQGVTNTEAFF. CDR3 bases: TGTGCCAGCAGCGCCGGACAGGGCGTTACGAACACTGAAGCTTTCTTT.

This clone was seen a few times. This sequence joins TRBV5-1 and TRBJ1-2, with TRBD1 identical over 7 bases. This CDR3 is 14 amino acids long. Unmatched junction bases numbered 9, after V lost 4 bases and J lost 6 bases. Germline V gene data show CDR1 as SGHRS and CDR2 as YFSETQ. For the CDR3, the DNA is TGCGCCAGCAGCCGAGGGGGCATTGGGAATGGCTACACCTTC. Translating it yields CASSRGGIGNGYTF.

This chain joins TRBV15 and TRBJ2-3; D uncertain. The CDR3 is made up of 13 amino acids. Germline lookup yields CDR1 LNHNV and CDR2 YYDKDF (reference sequence). V dropped 0 bases and J dropped 2 bases, with 3 bases sitting between them. CDR3 amino acids: CATSRDYTDTQYF. The CDR3 nucleotides read TGTGCCACCAGCAGAGATTACACAGATACGCAGTATTTT.

In its sample, this clone was seen once. This chain links TRBV9 with TRBJ2-3, with TRBD2 identical over 10 bases. V trimming: 3 bases; J trimming: 5 bases; junction bases outside the gene matches: 9. The length of the CDR3 is 16 residues. CDR1 SGDLS and CDR2 YYNGEE come from the germline V gene. This CDR3 is CASSANLAGVEDTQYF. The DNA for the CDR3 is TGTGCCAGCAGCGCAAACCTAGCGGGAGTGGAAGATACGCAGTATTTT.

The rearrangement uses TRBV10-1 and TRBJ2-2, with TRBD2 matching over 13 bases. CDR3 length equals 19 residues. The germline V gene has CDR1 WNHNN and CDR2 SYGVQD (reference sequence). With 1 base clipped from V and 1 base from J, the junction kept 6 bases outside the gene matches. CDR3 protein: CASSELGLAGALNTGELFF. For the CDR3, the DNA is TGCGCCAGCAGTGAGTTAGGACTAGCGGGGGCCTTGAACACCGGGGAGCTGTTTTTT.

The V call is TRBV9, the J call TRBJ2-1, with 8 bases that match TRBD2. This CDR3 region has 16 residues. J was trimmed by 2 bases and V by 4 bases; bases with no gene match: 8. Germline CDR1 is SGDLS and CDR2 is YYNGEE. The CDR3 protein is CASSPPAGGTYNEQFF. Written as DNA, the CDR3 is TGTGCCAGCAGCCCCCCGGCGGGAGGTACCTACAATGAGCAGTTCTTC.

This clone occurred a few times. The chain has TRBV10-2 and TRBJ2-7; TRBD1 matches at 7 bases. This CDR3 spans 16 amino acids. Trimming at V came to 2 bases and at J to 0 bases, leaving 7 bases not matched to a gene. Germline lookup yields CDR1 WSHSY and CDR2 SAAADI. The CDR3 DNA follows: TGCGCCAGCAGTGAGGCCGGTGGGACAGCCTCCTACGAGCAGTACTTC. Its translation: CASSEAGGTASYEQYF.

J is TRBJ2-3 and V is TRBV7-2; TRBD2 matches at 10 bases. J lost 4 bases, V lost 1 base, and 11 bases had no gene match. Per the germline V gene, CDR1 is SGHTA and CDR2 is FQGNSA. The CDR3 contains 18 residues. The CDR3, as DNA: TGTGCCAGCAGCTTAGACGTGACTAGCGGGTTTGTTCCAGATACGCAGTATTTT. It translates to CASSLDVTSGFVPDTQYF. Full variable domain (rest looked up from reference TRBV7-2 and TRBJ2-3): GAGVSQSPSNKVTEKGKDVELRCDPISGHTALYWYRQSLGQGLEFLIYFQGNSAPDKSGLPSDRFSAERTGGSVSTLTIQRTQQEDSAVYLCASSLDVTSGFVPDTQYFGPGTRLTVL.

The chain couples TRBV12-5 to TRBJ2-1, with 10 nucleotides matching TRBD2. The CDR3 has 16 amino acids. Trimming took 1 base from V and 0 from J; bases not matched to a gene: 0. The germline V gene encodes CDR1 LGHNT and CDR2 FRNRAP. The CDR3 region has the DNA TGTGCTAGTGGTTTGGCTAGCGGGGGCTCCTACAATGAGCAGTTCTTC. Protein sequence: CASGLASGGSYNEQFF.

The rearrangement uses TRBV6-6 and TRBJ2-4; maybe TRBD2 (6 bases). Trimming shortened V by 7 bases and J by 0 bases, and 16 bases separated the two germline ends. Germline V lookup: CDR1 MNHNY, CDR2 SVGAGI (reference sequence). The CDR3 totals 16 residues. The CDR3 bases are TGTGCCAGCACCCAACTAGGAGGGCTAGCCAAAAACATTCAGTACTTC. Its translation is CASTQLGGLAKNIQYF.

This clone has more than one count but fewer than ten. The J gene is TRBJ1-2, the V gene TRBV28; 9 bases are a match to TRBD1. Germline V gene data show CDR1 as MDHEN and CDR2 as SYDVKM. V gave up 5 bases and J gave up 2 bases; unmatched junction bases: 6. This CDR3 comprises 15 residues. CDR3 coding DNA: TGTGCCAGCAGTCCAGGACAGGGGAGGAACTATGGCTACACCTTC. Translation: CASSPGQGRNYGYTF.

The chain links TRBV14 to TRBJ2-7, with 11 nucleotides matching TRBD1. With 4 bases clipped from V and 3 bases from J, the junction kept 8 bases outside the gene matches. CDR1 is SGHDN and CDR2 is FVKESK in the germline V gene. This CDR3 spans 16 amino acids. In DNA, the CDR3 is TGTGCCAGCAGCCTTCTGGGGACAGGGGGATACTACGAGCAGTACTTC. Its translation: CASSLLGTGGYYEQYF. Using reference TRBV14 and TRBJ2-7 for the parts outside the CDR3, the full variable domain is EAGVTQFPSHSVIEKGQTVTLRCDPISGHDNLYWYRRVMGKEIKFLLHFVKESKQDESGMPNNRFLAERTGGTYSTLKVQPAELEDSGVYFCASSLLGTGGYYEQYFGPGTRLTVT.

The rearrangement uses TRBV11-3 and TRBJ2-7, with no clear D. The CDR3 is made up of 15 amino acids. The V end lost 0 bases, the J end lost 4 bases, and 13 bases lay between the germline ends. Germline CDR1 and CDR2: SGHNT and YENEEA. The CDR3 nucleotides are TGTGCCAGCAGCTTAGACGTTGGTCCAGGATACGAGCAGTACTTC. Translating it yields CASSLDVGPGYEQYF.

This chain connects TRBV7-2 to TRBJ2-7, with 8 bases aligning to TRBD2. V shed 4 bases, J shed 0 bases, and the junction held 5 bases outside the gene matches. There are 15 residues in the CDR3. The germline CDR1 and CDR2 sequences are SGHTA and FQGNSA. As DNA, the CDR3 is TGTGCCAGCAGCTCCAGCGGGGGTAGCTCCTACGAGCAGTACTTC. Its protein product is CASSSSGGSSYEQYF. Full variable domain (remainder filled in from reference TRBV7-2 and TRBJ2-7): GAGVSQSPSNKVTEKGKDVELRCDPISGHTALYWYRQSLGQGLEFLIYFQGNSAPDKSGLPSDRFSAERTGGSVSTLTIQRTQQEDSAVYLCASSSSGGSSYEQYFGPGTRLTVT.

The chain combines TRBV7-2 with TRBJ2-1; D gene ambiguous. CDR1 and CDR2 from the germline V gene are SGHTA and FQGNSA. This CDR3 is 12 amino acids long. V shed 2 bases and J shed 7 bases, with 6 bases lying between them. CDR3 region: CASSLRGNEQFF. In nucleotides, the CDR3 is TGTGCCAGCAGCTTAAGAGGAAATGAGCAGTTCTTC. The entire variable domain, with the rest obtained from reference TRBV7-2 and TRBJ2-1, is as follows: GAGVSQSPSNKVTEKGKDVELRCDPISGHTALYWYRQSLGQGLEFLIYFQGNSAPDKSGLPSDRFSAERTGGSVSTLTIQRTQQEDSAVYLCASSLRGNEQFFGPGTRLTVL.

J is TRBJ2-1 and V is TRBV24-1; TRBD2 matches at 7 bases. The length of the CDR3 is 17 residues. V lost 3 bases and J lost 5; bases outside the gene matches: 12. Per germline, CDR1 KGHDR and CDR2 SFDVKD. The CDR3 region has the DNA TGTGCCACCAGTGATAGAAAGAGATTAGCGGGCCACAATGAGCAGTTCTTC. Protein: CATSDRKRLAGHNEQFF.

The V gene is TRBV6-2 or TRBV6-3, the J gene TRBJ1-5; 9 bases map to TRBD1. After removal of 2 bases from V and 7 bases from J, the junction contained 9 bases not matched to a gene. The CDR3 is 16 amino acids. Germline CDR1 and CDR2: MNHEY and SVGEGT. The CDR3 reads CASSYEKTGGGQPQHF. CDR3 sequence (DNA): TGTGCCAGCAGTTACGAGAAGACAGGGGGGGGGCAGCCCCAGCATTTT.